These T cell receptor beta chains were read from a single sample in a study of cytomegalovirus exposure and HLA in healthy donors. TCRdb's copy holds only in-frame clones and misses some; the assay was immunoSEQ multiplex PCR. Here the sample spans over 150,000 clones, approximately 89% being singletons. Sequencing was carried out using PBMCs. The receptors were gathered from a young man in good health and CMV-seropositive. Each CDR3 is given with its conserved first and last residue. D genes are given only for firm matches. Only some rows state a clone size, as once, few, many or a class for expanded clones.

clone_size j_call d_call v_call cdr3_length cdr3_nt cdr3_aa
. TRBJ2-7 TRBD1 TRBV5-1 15 TGCGCCAGCTCACTTCCGGGACAGGGTCTCCCCGAGCAGTACTTC CASSLPGQGLPEQYF
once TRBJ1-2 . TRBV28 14 TGTGCCAGCAGTCCCCCAGGGTCTAACTATGGCTACACCTTC CASSPPGSNYGYTF
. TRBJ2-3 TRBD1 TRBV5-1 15 TGCGCCAGCAGACCGACAGGGGGGAGCACAGATACGCAGTATTTT CASRPTGGSTDTQYF
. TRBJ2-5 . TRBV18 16 TGTGCCAGCTCACCAATGGGACAGACTAGACAAGAGACCCAGTACTTC CASSPMGQTRQETQYF
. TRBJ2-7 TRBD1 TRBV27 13 TGTGCCAGCAGACAGGGGTCTTCCTACGAGCAGTACTTC CASRQGSSYEQYF
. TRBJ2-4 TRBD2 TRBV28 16 TGTGCCAGCAGTTTATTAGCGGGACCCCCGGCAAACATTCAGTACTTC CASSLLAGPPANIQYF
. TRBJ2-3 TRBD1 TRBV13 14 TGTGCCAGCAGCCCCCGACAGGGGGCCAATACGCAGTATTTT CASSPRQGANTQYF
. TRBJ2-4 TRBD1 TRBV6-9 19 TGTGCCAGCAGTTATTTGGGTGCCCGGGACAGGGGGACCAAAAACATTCAGTACTTC CASSYLGARDRGTKNIQYF
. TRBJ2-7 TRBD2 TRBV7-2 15 TGTGCCAGCAGCTTAGTAGAGGGACTAAACTACGAGCAGTACTTC CASSLVEGLNYEQYF
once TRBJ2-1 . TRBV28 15 TGTGCCAGCAGAGAGCGGTCCCCTGGTGGGAATGAGCAGTTCTTC CASRERSPGGNEQFF
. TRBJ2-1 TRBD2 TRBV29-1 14 TGCAGCGTTGCCGGGACTAGCGGGAGAAATGAGCAGTTCTTC CSVAGTSGRNEQFF
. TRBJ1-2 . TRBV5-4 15 TGTGCCAGCAGCTTGGTAGGGGCTCCTAACTATGGCTACACCTTC CASSLVGAPNYGYTF
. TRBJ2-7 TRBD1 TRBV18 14 TGTGCCAGCTCAGACGGGACAGGGGTAAACGAGCAGTACTTC CASSDGTGVNEQYF
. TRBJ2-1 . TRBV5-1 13 TGCGCCAGCAGCTTGGCCTCGGGGAATGAGCAGTTCTTC CASSLASGNEQFF
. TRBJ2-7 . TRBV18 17 TGTGCCAGCTCACCGGTTGTTATTACTAGAGGTTATTACGAGCAGTACTTC CASSPVVITRGYYEQYF
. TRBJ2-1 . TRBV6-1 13 TGTGCCAGCAGGCAAGGACAGTACAATGAGCAGTTCTTC CASRQGQYNEQFF
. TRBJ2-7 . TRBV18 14 TGTGCCAGCTCACCAAGGGAGGAGCGGGACGAGCAGTACTTC CASSPREERDEQYF
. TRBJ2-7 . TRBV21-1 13 TGTGCCAGCAGCAAAAGTAGCTCCTACGAGCAGTACTTC CASSKSSSYEQYF
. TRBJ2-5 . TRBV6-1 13 TGTGCCAGCAGTGTCCAGGGGCGAGAGACCCAGTACTTC CASSVQGRETQYF
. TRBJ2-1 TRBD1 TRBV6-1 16 TGTGCCAGCAGTGGAAGGGGCAGGGGGCCGTACAATGAGCAGTTCTTC CASSGRGRGPYNEQFF
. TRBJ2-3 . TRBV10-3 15 TGTGCCATCAGTCAGCTAGCCGTAGATACAGATACGCAGTATTTT CAISQLAVDTDTQYF
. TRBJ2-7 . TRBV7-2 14 TGTGCCAGCAGCTTGGTAGCGGCGGACTACGAGCAGTACTTC CASSLVAADYEQYF
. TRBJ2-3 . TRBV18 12 TGTGCCAGCTCAATAGCCACAGATACGCAGTATTTT CASSIATDTQYF
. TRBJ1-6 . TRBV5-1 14 TGCGCCAGCAGCTTGGAAGGGGGTAGTTCACCCCTCCACTTT CASSLEGGSSPLHF
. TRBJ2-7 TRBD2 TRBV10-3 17 TGTGCCATCAGCCCCTCAAGAGGGGGACTAGGATTCTCCGAGCAGTACTTC CAISPSRGGLGFSEQYF